This T cell receptor beta chain was sequenced during a study of long-term antiretroviral therapy in people with HIV (dated by TCRdb to the early 2020s). General notes on the study: The earliest samples were collected about a decade before the 2015 WHO recommendation for immediate ART, when ART was typically delayed until CD4 counts fell. No cross-contamination during QIAcube processing was seen in test extractions of a monoclonal T-cell line run alongside 30 to 35 polyclonal samples. Eleven of the 30 participants with HIV were female. A retrospective serial study tested whether ART initiation and durable HIV suppression were associated with changes in peripheral blood TRB repertoire composition and diversity. From over 25 adults with confirmed HIV infection, the cohort provided some 200 cryopreserved PBMC samples, gathered serially across a mean of roughly 6 years (range 1-12).

Via the germline V gene, CDR1 is MDHEN and CDR2 SYDVKM. Unmatched junction bases come to 8, with V trimmed by 4 bases and J by 7 bases. The CDR3, cysteine through phenylalanine, is 15 amino acids long. Only the CDR3 DNA is retained, 45 bases long and in frame from the first base. Beyond this particular receptor, the publication reports: The repertoire was dominated across all time points by expanded TRB clones identified before ART initiation, although this dominance was seen to fluctuate and to decrease in many PLHIV after ART. Because cell numbers in pre-ART samples were limited, unsorted PBMC were profiled instead of sorted CD4+ and CD8+ T cells. HIV repertoires had narrower CDR3 length ranges than controls, and the network structure suggested an antigen-experienced repertoire that shifted only slightly toward naive after ART. Because PBMC availability was limited, only the TCR beta chain was sequenced, with no alpha chain pairing. No data were available on ART adherence, viral resistance or therapy changes, limiting inferences about post-ART repertoire changes. The samples span the years 2004 to 2017, and the ART regimens used may be less effective than current regimens. A significant increase in TRB diversity was found to be associated with ART initiation, although TRB diversity was observed to remain significantly below that of transplant donor controls even after long-term ART.

To be included, a participant needed at least one PBMC sample from before ART initiation plus at least two post-ART samples. Every participant with HIV received treatment in the United States of America. Cryopreserved samples of roughly 0.85-11 million PBMC were thawed and washed before DNA extraction. At the time of the earliest PBMC sample, participants with HIV were aged between about 20 and 60 years. PBMC samples were contributed by each participant from 1-4 timepoints before ART initiation and 2-8 timepoints after ART initiation, with a median of 7 samples. Serial HIV viral load, CD4+ T-cell count, ART history and demographic data were obtained for every participant. A Qiagen kit on a QIAcube was used to extract genomic DNA from unsorted PBMC, with samples processed in batches of 12. This clone is a singleton in its sample. Its antigen remains undetermined. There are no base qualities to consult, and no much larger clone falls within one base.

The immunoSEQ hsTCRB v3.0 assay was used at survey level resolution to sequence the TRB variable region. A depth of roughly 40,000-55,000 T-cell genomes per sample was targeted for TRB sequencing. TRB libraries were pooled and sequenced on an Illumina MiSeq using a v3 150-cycle kit. The study's processing was this. Analysis of repertoires was carried out in R inside a reproducible Nextflow workflow spanning QC, data transformation and analysis. Custom analyses were implemented in LymphoSeq2, an R package for AIRR-Seq data exploration. Several samples yielding fewer than 5000 total TRB sequences were excluded, leaving around 200 analyzed HIV repertoires. Among the 180 to 200 HIV repertoires that were kept, some 61 were collected before ART initiation and more than 120 were collected after ART initiation. Each repertoire was downsampled to 5000 TRB nucleotide sequences, and summary statistics were averaged across 100 downsampling iterations. Only TRB sequences with CDR3 regions of at least seven amino acids were retained for analysis. A Shannon entropy-derived clonality score and the Gini coefficient were used to measure diversity. In repertoire networks, the top 5000 CDR3 amino acid sequences were linked whenever an edit distance of one separated two sequences. For TRB CDR3 amino acid sequences, antigen specificity groups and MHC restriction were predicted with GLIPH2. To flag known CMV, EBV, HIV or tissue antigen associations, CDR3 amino acid sequences were matched against VDJdb and McPAS-TCR. Pre-ART, post-ART and control groups were compared with Wilcoxon signed-rank tests and Holm-Bonferroni correction. TCRdb mirrors the immuneACCESS table, restricted to in-frame sequences. Some clones are absent from its copies; in checked studies, under half trace to an unresolved V gene, and the reason for the others is unknown. The DNA gave D and trimming, while V, J and clone size come from that table. This sample lists about 20,000 clones; just over 90% were detected once. The ten largest clones take up 7.5% to 9.5% of the sample.

The chain links TRBV28 with TRBJ1-5, with 9 bases aligning to TRBD1. This sample comprised unsorted PBMCs, obtained about 4.6 years before starting antiretroviral therapy. This receptor was obtained from a woman aged 25 to 39 with HIV. The DNA sequence is given as TGTGCCAGCAGTTCGTCCGGGACAGGGTTCCAGCCCCAGCATTTT. Its protein reads: CASSSSGTGFQPQHF.